This T cell receptor (beta chain) was recorded in a study of cytomegalovirus exposure and HLA in healthy donors. The PCR used 60 Vbeta and 13 Jbeta primers. Assay: immunoSEQ multiplex PCR; the TCRdb copy retains only in-frame clones and omits some. This sample has approximately 220,000 clones; over 75% occur once, and the top ten carry 0.2% to 0.25%. General observations from the study: Across HLA loci, a later analysis found differing TCR association rates, with DRB1 most and HLA-C fewest. HLA-A and HLA-B allele assignments for most subjects were reportedly predicted accurately using TCR beta sequences. Some highly shared sequence variants likely arose as a pipeline artifact.

Germline V gives CDR1 SGHDN, CDR2 FVKESK. This CDR3 has 11 residues. This clone turned up a few times. Its antigen remains unknown. A read error may account for a junction end that differs from germline. The specimen was PBMCs. This TCR was recovered from a girl aged 2-9 years in good health and CMV-seronegative. V is TRBV14 and J is TRBJ1-2, with D uncertain. The CDR3 is CASSQGPGFSF. The DNA for the CDR3 is TGTGCCAGCAGCCAAGGACCGGGGTTCTCCTTC.